The 12 T cell receptor beta chains given below trace back to one sample, sequenced in a study of vaccination effects on CD4 cells after COVID-19. Following 10 days of culture, CD4+ T cells were isolated. Their recognized antigens are unknown. Here immunoSEQ multiplex PCR was the method, and the copy in TCRdb shows in-frame clones only, minus some. This sample has around 26,000 clones, with 73% found just once. Specimen: CD4+ T cells from PBMCs cultured without peptide, collected before COVID-19 vaccination. These receptors all come from a human donor who received a COVID-19 vaccine.

This clone was detected a few times. The gene calls are TRBV19 and TRBJ1-5, with D tentatively TRBD1 (6 bases). V lost 4 bases and J 4 bases, leaving 17 bases between the germline ends. Germline V gene data show CDR1 as LNHDA and CDR2 as SQIVND (reference sequence). The CDR3 extends over 16 amino acids. CDR3 in amino acids: CASSTSRGGLNQPQHF. CDR3 nucleotides: TGTGCCAGTAGTACCAGCAGGGGAGGGCTGAATCAGCCCCAGCATTTT.

DNA of the CDR3: TGCAGTGCTAGTCTGGGAGGGGGCCCAAAAAACATTCAGTACTTC. This sequence encodes CSASLGGGPKNIQYF. The rearrangement uses TRBV20-1 and TRBJ2-4; D possibly matches TRBD1 or TRBD2 (7 bases each). V gave up 3 bases and J gave up 4 bases, with 16 bases separating them. Germline V lookup: CDR1 DFQATT, CDR2 SNEGSKA (reference sequence). The CDR3 has 15 residues.

This sequence joins TRBV5-1 and TRBJ1-4; 7 bases are a match to TRBD1. The CDR3 spans 14 residues. CDR1 SGHRS and CDR2 YFSETQ come from the germline V gene. The V gene end was trimmed by 3 bases and the J gene end by 3 bases; junction bases not matched to a gene: 2. The CDR3 here is CASSSGTANEKLFF. The CDR3 nucleotides are TGCGCCAGCAGCTCCGGGACAGCTAATGAAAAACTGTTTTTT.

The gene calls are TRBV5-4 and TRBJ2-2; D remains ambiguous. Germline-derived CDR1 and CDR2 are SGHNT and YYREEE (reference sequence). Trimming took 4 bases from V and 5 from J, leaving 12 bases between them. The CDR3 loop spans 14 amino acids. CDR3 sequence: CASSVDGPTGELFF. The CDR3 DNA reads TGTGCCAGCAGCGTGGACGGTCCGACCGGGGAGCTGTTTTTT.

V gene TRBV7-2 combines with J gene TRBJ1-1, with D unclear. The CDR3 length is 14 residues. Looked up from germline, CDR1 is SGHTA and CDR2 is FQGNSA. V gave up 2 bases and J gave up 1 base, with 8 bases separating them. CDR3 in DNA: TGTGCCAGCAGCTTAATCTCCTGGAACACTGAAGCTTTCTTT. Protein: CASSLISWNTEAFF.

The V and J genes are TRBV7-9 and TRBJ2-7, with D possibly being TRBD2 (6 bases). The CDR3 covers 17 residues. The germline gives CDR1 SEHNR, CDR2 FQNEAQ (reference sequence). V dropped 4 bases and J dropped 12 bases, with 31 bases sitting between them. CDR3: CASSSTVRGGPMGESYF. The CDR3 coding sequence is TGTGCCAGCAGCTCTACGGTCCGCGGAGGGCCAATGGGCGAATCGTACTTC.

The rearrangement joins TRBV29-1 to TRBJ1-5; D is uncertain. Trimming took off 4 bases at V and 0 bases at J, with 7 bases between the two ends. This CDR3 contains 13 residues. Germline V CDR1 and CDR2: SQVTM, ANQGSEA. The CDR3 sequence: CSVGQNSNQPQHF. DNA of the CDR3: TGCAGCGTTGGGCAGAATAGCAATCAGCCCCAGCATTTT.

V usage is TRBV5-6 and J usage is TRBJ2-7; 7 bases fit TRBD2. The CDR3 is 17 residues long. In germline, CDR1 is SGHDT, CDR2 YYEEEE. V was pared by 0 bases and J by 2 bases, with 11 bases of the junction left unmatched. DNA of the CDR3: TGTGCCAGCAGCTTGGCGGGAAGCGGGGCGGGCACCTACGAGCAGTACTTC. Its translation is CASSLAGSGAGTYEQYF. The full variable domain, rest sourced from reference TRBV5-6 and TRBJ2-7, is DAGVTQSPTHLIKTRGQQVTLRCSPKSGHDTVSWYQQALGQGPQFIFQYYEEEERQRGNFPDRFSGHQFPNYSSELNVNALLLGDSALYLCASSLAGSGAGTYEQYFGPGTRLTVT.

The chain links TRBV6-2 or TRBV6-3 to TRBJ1-1, with D tentatively TRBD1 (5 bases). Germline V gives CDR1 MNHEY, CDR2 SVGEGT. Trimming cost V 5 bases and J 6 bases, with 19 bases left between them. This CDR3 contains 15 residues. CDR3 in DNA: TGTGCCAGCAGTATACGCAAATCCGGGGGAGCTGAAGCTTTCTTT. Encoded protein: CASSIRKSGGAEAFF.

The J gene is TRBJ1-1, the V gene TRBV14, with D perhaps matching TRBD1 (5 bases). The CDR3 has 14 residues. Looked up from germline, CDR1 is SGHDN and CDR2 is FVKESK. Trimming removed 6 bases at V and 5 bases at J, with 16 bases between. The CDR3 here is CASSRQGAGTEAFF. In DNA, the CDR3 is TGTGCCAGCAGTCGTCAAGGGGCAGGAACTGAAGCTTTCTTT.

V is TRBV3-1 (or the pseudogene TRBV3-2) and J is TRBJ2-5, with TRBD1 identical over 7 bases. The germline V gene encodes CDR1 LGHDT and CDR2 YNNKEL (reference sequence). V was pared by 2 bases and J by 4 bases, with 1 base of the junction left unmatched. The CDR3 sequence is 13 residues long. CDR3 sequence (DNA): TGTGCCAGCAGCCAAAGGGGGCCAGAGACCCAGTACTTC. The encoded protein is CASSQRGPETQYF.

This chain uses TRBV5-1 with TRBJ1-2; TRBD1 matches 8 bases. Per the germline V gene, CDR1 is SGHRS and CDR2 is YFSETQ. V lost 4 bases, J lost 3 bases, and 8 bases stayed unmatched. The CDR3 totals 15 residues. The CDR3 coding sequence is TGCGCCAGCAGCCTAGGGACAGGAGGTCACTATGGCTACACCTTC. It translates to CASSLGTGGHYGYTF.